Only a few counts were recorded for the clone carrying this TCR beta chain. These data are taken from a study of technical replicates of blood from a handful of donors. CDR1 and CDR2 from the germline V gene are KGHSH and LQKENI. With 4 bases removed from V and 0 bases from J, the gap between germline ends came to 15 bases. This CDR3 comprises 16 residues. Produced via immunoSEQ multiplex PCR; TCRdb's table is partial and in-frame only. The table shows tens of thousands of clones, with 80% to 95% occurring only once. The gene calls are TRBV18 and TRBJ1-1; D gene unclear. Sequenced: T cells isolated from PBMCs. The source of this sequence is a human donor in good health. The CDR3 loop is CASSLLVETMNTEAFF. CDR3 nucleotide sequence: TGTGCCAGCTCACTACTGGTCGAAACGATGAACACTGAAGCTTTCTTT. Using reference TRBV18 and TRBJ1-1 for the parts outside the CDR3, the full variable domain is NAGVMQNPRHLVRRRGQEARLRCSPMKGHSHVYWYRQLPEEGLKFMVYLQKENIIDESGMPKERFSAEFPKEGPSILRIQQVVRGDSAAYFCASSLLVETMNTEAFFGQGTRLTVV.